This TCR beta chain is drawn from a study of T-cell memory formation after mild COVID-19. Regarding the study as a whole: The study found balanced CD4/CD8 in clones contracting day 15 to 85 and a CD4+ lean in later expanders.

TCRdb processed the 5' RACE reads anew with MiXCR; each CDR3 protein has one entry. The repertoire consists of about 110,000 distinct CDR3 sequences, with over 10% occurring once and the leading ten covering 25% to 35%. With regard to this clonotype: Its target is unknown. One end of the junction fails to match germline, which may point to a read error.

This CDR3 contains 16 residues. The V gene's germline CDR1 is SGHRS and CDR2 YFSETQ. The chain couples TRBV5-1 to TRBJ2-2, with D uncertain. This clonotype was obtained from an adult woman who had mild COVID-19 (a few samples of this study predate the infection). Cell type and time point are not known. Sequencing was done on a sample of PBMCs or a T cell subset sorted from them (not recorded which). DNA of the CDR3: TGCGACAGCAGACTTGGACCCGGATTAAACACCGGGGAGCTGTTTTTT. It encodes CDSRLGPGLNTGELFF.